This T cell receptor beta chain was retrieved from a study of regulatory and conventional T cells in RAG deficiency. CDR1 is MNHEY and CDR2 is SMNVEV in the germline V gene (reference sequence). The CDR3 loop spans 16 amino acids. Deletions cut 0 bases from V and 4 bases from J, with 15 bases between. The sorted regulatory T cells were CD4+, CD25-high and CD127-low, with genomic DNA sequenced. A remark on this clone: Its matching antigen is unknown.

Sequenced by immunoSEQ multiplex PCR; TCRdb stores in-frame clones only, minus some. The table has 25,000 to 35,000 clones, around nine tenths seen once. Study-wide findings and caveats: Shorter CDR3s in all patient subsets; >75% Treg-Tconv overlap in Omenn. Treg unique TCR beta sequences were about 110-fold fewer in Omenn syndrome and CID/AS patients than controls.

This same sample was also taken into another study, of regulatory T cells. This second study notes: Primers: 52 TRBV forward and 13 TRBJ reverse. Patient repertoires had restricted TRB V-J pairs and skewed V and J usage, most in Tregs.

V and J are TRBV27 and TRBJ1-2, with a tentative D call TRBD1 (6 bases). The TCR was taken from a human donor in good health. The sample comprised Tregs sorted from blood. The CDR3: CASSLSGGRAGYGYTF. For the CDR3, the DNA is TGTGCCAGCAGTTTATCAGGGGGACGGGCAGGCTATGGCTACACCTTC.